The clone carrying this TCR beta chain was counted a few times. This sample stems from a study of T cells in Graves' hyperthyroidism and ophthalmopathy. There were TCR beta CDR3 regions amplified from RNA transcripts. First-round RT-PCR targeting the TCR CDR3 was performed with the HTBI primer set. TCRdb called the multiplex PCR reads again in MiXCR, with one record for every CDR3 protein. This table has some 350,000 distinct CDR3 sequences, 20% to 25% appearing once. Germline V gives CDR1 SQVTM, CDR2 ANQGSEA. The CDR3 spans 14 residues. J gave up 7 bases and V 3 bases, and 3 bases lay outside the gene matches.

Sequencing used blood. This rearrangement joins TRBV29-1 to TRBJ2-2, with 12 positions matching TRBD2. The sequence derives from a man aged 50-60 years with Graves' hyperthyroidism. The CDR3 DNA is TGCAGCGTTGAGGGACTAGCGGGTAACGGGGAGCTGTTTTTT. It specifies CSVEGLAGNGELFF.